The entry below gives a single T cell receptor beta chain sequence along with its context. This sample is part of a study of shared clonotypes between healthy human individuals. CDR1 is MNHNS, CDR2 SASEGT, per germline. V lost 2 bases and J lost 0, with 12 bases in between. The CDR3 extends over 16 amino acids. TCRdb's copy holds only in-frame clones and misses some; the assay was immunoSEQ multiplex PCR. This table holds 100,000 or so clones, approximately 65% found once. The source material was memory CD8+ T cells sorted from blood. Subset of the sample: CD45RO+ cells pooled with CCR7-negative TemRA cells. This chain connects TRBV6-1 to TRBJ2-3; tentatively, D is TRBD2 (5 bases). This TCR was sampled from a woman under 40 in good health. CDR3 loop: CASSERPRTSTDTQYF. In DNA, the CDR3 is TGTGCCAGCAGTGAACGTCCTAGGACTAGCACAGATACGCAGTATTTT.